This T cell receptor (beta chain) emerged from a study of cytomegalovirus exposure and HLA in healthy donors. Measured with immunoSEQ multiplex PCR; TCRdb has only the in-frame clones, and not every one. This table holds 150,000 or so clones, 86% found once. The germline V gene encodes CDR1 LNHNV and CDR2 YYDKDF (reference sequence). V shed 2 bases and J 5 bases; nucleotides not matched to a gene: 5. The CDR3 consists of 16 residues. This rearrangement joins TRBV15 to TRBJ1-5; the match to TRBD1 covers 11 bases. Specimen: PBMCs. The receptor was isolated from a man aged 18 to 35 in good health and CMV-seropositive. The CDR3 region has the DNA TGTGCCACCAGCAGACAGGGACAGGGGGGTTATCAGCCCCAGCATTTT. This gives the protein CATSRQGQGGYQPQHF.